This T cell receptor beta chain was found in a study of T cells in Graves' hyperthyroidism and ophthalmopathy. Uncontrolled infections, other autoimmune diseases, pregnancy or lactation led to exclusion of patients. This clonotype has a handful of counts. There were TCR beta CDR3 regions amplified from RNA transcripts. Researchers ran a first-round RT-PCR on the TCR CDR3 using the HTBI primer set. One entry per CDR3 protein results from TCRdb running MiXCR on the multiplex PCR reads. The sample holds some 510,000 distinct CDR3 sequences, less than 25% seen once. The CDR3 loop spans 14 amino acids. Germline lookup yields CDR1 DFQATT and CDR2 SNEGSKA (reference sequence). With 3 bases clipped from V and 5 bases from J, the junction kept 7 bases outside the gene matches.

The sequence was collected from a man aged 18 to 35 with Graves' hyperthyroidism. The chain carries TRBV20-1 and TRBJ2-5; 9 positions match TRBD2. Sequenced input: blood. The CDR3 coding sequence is TGCAGTGCTAGGCTAGCGGGGTCCCACGAGACCCAGTACTTC. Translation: CSARLAGSHETQYF.